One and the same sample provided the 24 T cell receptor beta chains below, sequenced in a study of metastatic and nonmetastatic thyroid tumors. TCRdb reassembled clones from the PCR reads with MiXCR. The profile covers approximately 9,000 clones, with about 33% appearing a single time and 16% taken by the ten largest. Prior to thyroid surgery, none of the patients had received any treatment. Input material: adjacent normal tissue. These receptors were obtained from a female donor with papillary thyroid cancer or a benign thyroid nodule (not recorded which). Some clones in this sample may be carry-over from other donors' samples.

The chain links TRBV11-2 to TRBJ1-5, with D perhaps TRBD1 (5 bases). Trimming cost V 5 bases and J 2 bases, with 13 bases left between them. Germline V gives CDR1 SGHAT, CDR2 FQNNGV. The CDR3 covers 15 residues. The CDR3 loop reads CASSPDSGGNQPQHF. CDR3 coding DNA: TGTGCCAGCAGCCCAGACTCGGGGGGCAATCAGCCCCAGCATTTT.

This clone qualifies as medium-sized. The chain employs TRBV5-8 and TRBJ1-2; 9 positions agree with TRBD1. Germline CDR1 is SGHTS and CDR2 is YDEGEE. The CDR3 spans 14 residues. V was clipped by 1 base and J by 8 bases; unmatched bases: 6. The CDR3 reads CASSLIQGAGGYTF. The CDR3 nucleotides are TGTGCCAGCAGCTTGATACAGGGGGCTGGGGGCTACACCTTC.

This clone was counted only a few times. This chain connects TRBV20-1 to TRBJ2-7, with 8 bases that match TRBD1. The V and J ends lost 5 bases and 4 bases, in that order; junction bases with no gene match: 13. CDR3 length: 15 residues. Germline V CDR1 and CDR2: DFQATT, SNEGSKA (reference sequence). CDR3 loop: CSAEGSGTGPYEQYF. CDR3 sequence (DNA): TGCAGTGCTGAGGGATCGGGGACAGGACCTTACGAGCAGTACTTC.

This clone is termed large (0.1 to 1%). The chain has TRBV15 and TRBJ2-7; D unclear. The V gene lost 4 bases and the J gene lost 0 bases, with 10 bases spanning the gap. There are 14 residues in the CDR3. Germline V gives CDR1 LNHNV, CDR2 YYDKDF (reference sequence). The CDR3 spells CATSISTDSYEQYF. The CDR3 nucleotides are TGTGCCACCAGCATATCTACAGACTCCTACGAGCAGTACTTC. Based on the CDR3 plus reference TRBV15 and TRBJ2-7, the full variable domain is DAMVIQNPRYQVTQFGKPVTLSCSQTLNHNVMYWYQQKSSQAPKLLFHYYDKDFNNEADTPDNFQSRRPNTSFCFLDIRSPGLGDTAMYLCATSISTDSYEQYFGPGTRLTVT.

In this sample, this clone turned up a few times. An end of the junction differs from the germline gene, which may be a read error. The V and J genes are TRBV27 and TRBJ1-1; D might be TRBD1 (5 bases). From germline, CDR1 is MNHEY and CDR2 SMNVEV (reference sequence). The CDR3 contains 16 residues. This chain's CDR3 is CASSLMPPQGNTEASF. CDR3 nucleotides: TGCGCCAGCAGTTTAATGCCCCCTCAGGGTAACACTGAAGCTTCCTTT.

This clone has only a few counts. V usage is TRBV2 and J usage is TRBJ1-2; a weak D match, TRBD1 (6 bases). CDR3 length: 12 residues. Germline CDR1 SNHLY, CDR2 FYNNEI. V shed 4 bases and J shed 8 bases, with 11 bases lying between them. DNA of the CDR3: TGTGCCAGCAGTGTACAGGGAAACGGCTACACCTTC. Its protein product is CASSVQGNGYTF.

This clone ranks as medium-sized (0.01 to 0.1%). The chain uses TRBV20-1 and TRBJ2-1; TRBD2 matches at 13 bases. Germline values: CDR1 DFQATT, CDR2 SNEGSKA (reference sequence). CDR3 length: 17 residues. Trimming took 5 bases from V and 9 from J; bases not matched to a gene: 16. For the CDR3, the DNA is TGCAGTGCTGCCCTACCGACTACTAGCGGGAGGGCCGGTGAGCAGTTCTTC. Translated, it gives CSAALPTTSGRAGEQFF.

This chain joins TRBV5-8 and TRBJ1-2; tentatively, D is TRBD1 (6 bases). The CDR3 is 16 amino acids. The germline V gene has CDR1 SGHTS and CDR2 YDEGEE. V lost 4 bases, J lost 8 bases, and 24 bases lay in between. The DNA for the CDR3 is TGTGCCAGCAGCACCGATGTAGAGGCGGGGGCGCGCGGCTACACCTTC. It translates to CASSTDVEAGARGYTF.

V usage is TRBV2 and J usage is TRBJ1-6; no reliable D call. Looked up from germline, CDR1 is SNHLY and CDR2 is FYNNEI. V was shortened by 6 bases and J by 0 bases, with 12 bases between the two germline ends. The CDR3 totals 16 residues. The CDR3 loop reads CASSFRGSSYNSPLHF. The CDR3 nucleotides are TGTGCCAGCAGCTTCCGGGGTAGCTCCTATAATTCACCCCTCCACTTT.

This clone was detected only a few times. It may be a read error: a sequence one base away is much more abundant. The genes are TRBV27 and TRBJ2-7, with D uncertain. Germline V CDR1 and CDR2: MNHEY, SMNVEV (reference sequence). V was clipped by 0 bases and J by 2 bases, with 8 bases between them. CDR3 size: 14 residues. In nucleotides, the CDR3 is TGTGCCAGCAGTTTATCAGGGTGGGCCTACGAGCAGTACTTC. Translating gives CASSLSGWAYEQYF.

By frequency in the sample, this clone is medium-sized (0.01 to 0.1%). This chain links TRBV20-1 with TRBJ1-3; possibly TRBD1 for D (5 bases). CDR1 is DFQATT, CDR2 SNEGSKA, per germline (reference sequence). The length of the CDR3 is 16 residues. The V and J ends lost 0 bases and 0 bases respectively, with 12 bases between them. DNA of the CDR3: TGCAGTGCTAGAGATAGACAGATAAGCTCTGGAAACACCATATATTTT. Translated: CSARDRQISSGNTIYF.

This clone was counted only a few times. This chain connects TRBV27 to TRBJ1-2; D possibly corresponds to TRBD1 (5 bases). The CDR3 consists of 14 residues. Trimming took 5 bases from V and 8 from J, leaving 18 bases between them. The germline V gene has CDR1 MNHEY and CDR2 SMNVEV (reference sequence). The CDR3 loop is CASSPRRESGGYTF. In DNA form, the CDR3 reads TGTGCCAGCAGTCCCCGCAGGGAGTCGGGGGGCTACACCTTC.

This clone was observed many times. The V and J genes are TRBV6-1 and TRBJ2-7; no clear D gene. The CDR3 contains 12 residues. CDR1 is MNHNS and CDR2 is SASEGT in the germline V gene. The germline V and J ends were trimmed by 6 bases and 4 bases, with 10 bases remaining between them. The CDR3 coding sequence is TGTGCCAGCAGCCACGACTTATACGAGCAGTACTTC. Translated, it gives CASSHDLYEQYF.

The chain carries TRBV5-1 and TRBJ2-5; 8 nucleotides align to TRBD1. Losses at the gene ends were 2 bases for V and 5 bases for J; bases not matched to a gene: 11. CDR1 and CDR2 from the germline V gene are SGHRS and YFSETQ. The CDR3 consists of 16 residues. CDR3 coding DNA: TGCGCCAGCAGCTTAGACAGGACAGGGTGGGGCGAGACCCAGTACTTC. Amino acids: CASSLDRTGWGETQYF.

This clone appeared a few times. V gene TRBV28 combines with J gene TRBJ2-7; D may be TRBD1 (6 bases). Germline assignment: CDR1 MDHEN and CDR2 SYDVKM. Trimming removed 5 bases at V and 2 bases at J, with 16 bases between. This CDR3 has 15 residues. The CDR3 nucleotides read TGTGCCAGCAGTCCGCAAAGCGGACAGCCCTACGAGCAGTACTTC. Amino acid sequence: CASSPQSGQPYEQYF. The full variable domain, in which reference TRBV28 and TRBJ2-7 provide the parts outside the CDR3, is DVKVTQSSRYLVKRTGEKVFLECVQDMDHENMFWYRQDPGLGLRLIYFSYDVKMKEKGDIPEGYSVSREKKERFSLILESASTNQTSMYLCASSPQSGQPYEQYFGPGTRLTVT.

The CDR3 loop reads CASSQDINSYNEQFF. DNA for the CDR3: TGTGCCAGCAGCCAGGACATAAACTCCTACAATGAGCAGTTCTTC. The chain combines TRBV11-2 with TRBJ2-1; D perhaps matches TRBD1 (5 bases). V was pared by 5 bases and J by 0 bases, with 11 bases between. The germline CDR1 and CDR2 sequences are SGHAT and FQNNGV. The CDR3 has 15 amino acids.

DNA of the CDR3: TGTGCCAGCACCGATAGCGGCACCTACAATGAGCAGTTCTTC. This encodes CASTDSGTYNEQFF. The chain carries TRBV6-1 and TRBJ2-1; D possibly corresponds to TRBD2 (6 bases). The V and J ends lost 7 bases and 2 bases respectively, with 12 bases between them. Germline-derived CDR1 and CDR2 are MNHNS and SASEGT. This CDR3 spans 14 amino acids.

This CDR3 reads CASSQGRRGRSDEQFF. The CDR3 nucleotides read TGTGCCAGCAGCCAAGGGAGGAGGGGGCGAAGTGATGAGCAGTTCTTC. The chain joins TRBV14 to TRBJ2-1, with D possibly matching TRBD1 (7 bases). V gave up 1 base and J gave up 8 bases, with 18 bases separating them. Germline-derived CDR1 and CDR2 are SGHDN and FVKESK. The CDR3 has 16 residues.

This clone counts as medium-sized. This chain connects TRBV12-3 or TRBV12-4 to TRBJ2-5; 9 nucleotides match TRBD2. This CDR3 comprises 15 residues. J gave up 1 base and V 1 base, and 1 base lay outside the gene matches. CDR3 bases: TGTGCCAGCAGTTTAGATAGCGGGAGCCAAGAGACCCAGTACTTC. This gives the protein CASSLDSGSQETQYF.

In DNA, the CDR3 is TGTGCCAGCAGTGTCGACAGGGGGCAGAATCAGCCCCAGCATTTT. This gives the protein CASSVDRGQNQPQHF. This chain uses TRBV6-1 with TRBJ1-5; 10 bases align to TRBD1. Trimming removed 4 bases from V and 4 bases from J; junction bases left unmatched: 4. CDR1 is MNHNS and CDR2 is SASEGT in the germline V gene. The CDR3 runs to 15 residues.

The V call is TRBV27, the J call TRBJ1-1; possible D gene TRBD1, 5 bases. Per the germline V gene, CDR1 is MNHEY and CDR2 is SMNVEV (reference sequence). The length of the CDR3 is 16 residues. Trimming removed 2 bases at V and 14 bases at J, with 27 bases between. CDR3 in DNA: TGTGCCAGCAGTTTAAGGCCCCCTCAGGGTAACAATGAAGACTTCTTT. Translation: CASSLRPPQGNNEDFF.

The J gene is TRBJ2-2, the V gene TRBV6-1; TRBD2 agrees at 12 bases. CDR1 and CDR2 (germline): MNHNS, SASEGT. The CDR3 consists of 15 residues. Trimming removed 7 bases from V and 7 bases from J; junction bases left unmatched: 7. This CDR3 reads CASTRLAGDIGELFF. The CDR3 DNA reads TGTGCCAGCACCAGACTAGCGGGGGACATCGGGGAGCTGTTTTTT.

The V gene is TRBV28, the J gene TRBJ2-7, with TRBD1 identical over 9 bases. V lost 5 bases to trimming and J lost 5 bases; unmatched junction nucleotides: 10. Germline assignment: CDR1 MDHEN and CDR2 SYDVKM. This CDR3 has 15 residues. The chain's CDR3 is CASSAPGTGPDEQYF. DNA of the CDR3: TGTGCCAGCAGTGCACCCGGGACAGGGCCTGACGAGCAGTACTTC.

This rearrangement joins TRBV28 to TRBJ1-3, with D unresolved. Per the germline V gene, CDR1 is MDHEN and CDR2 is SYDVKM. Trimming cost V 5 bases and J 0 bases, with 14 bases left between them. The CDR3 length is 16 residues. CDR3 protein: CASSTNTLSSGNTIYF. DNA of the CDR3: TGTGCCAGCAGTACTAACACCTTGAGCTCTGGAAACACCATATATTTT.